These 10 T cell receptor beta chains share one sample of origin, sequenced in a study of cytomegalovirus exposure and HLA in healthy donors. Vbeta (60) and Jbeta (13) primers were used in the PCR. TCRdb's copy holds only in-frame clones and misses some; the assay was immunoSEQ multiplex PCR. The table shows about 94,000 clones, with about four fifths occurring only once. The sequenced sample consisted of PBMCs. The origin of the receptors is a woman in her thirties or forties in good health and CMV-seronegative.

The gene calls are TRBV11-2 and TRBJ2-7, with TRBD2 identical over 9 bases. Germline V gene sequence: CDR1 SGHAT, CDR2 FQNNGV. CDR3 size: 15 residues. V trimming: 1 base; J trimming: 1 base; junction bases outside the gene matches: 2. The CDR3 sequence is CASSLGSGGSYEQYF. CDR3 sequence (DNA): TGTGCCAGCAGCTTAGGTAGCGGGGGTTCCTACGAGCAGTACTTC. Filled out from reference TRBV11-2 and TRBJ2-7, the complete variable domain reads EAGVAQSPRYKIIEKRQSVAFWCNPISGHATLYWYQQILGQGPKLLIQFQNNGVVDDSQLPKDRFSAERLKGVDSTLKIQPAKLEDSAVYLCASSLGSGGSYEQYFGPGTRLTVT.

The CDR3 spells CASSESGQGSFVAGELFF. CDR3 in DNA: TGTGCCAGCAGTGAATCCGGACAGGGGTCGTTCGTTGCCGGGGAGCTGTTTTTT. The chain employs TRBV25-1 and TRBJ2-2; 9 nucleotides align to TRBD1. With 1 base clipped from V and 6 bases from J, the junction kept 12 bases outside the gene matches. The germline V gene has CDR1 MGHDK and CDR2 SYGVNS. This CDR3 contains 18 residues.

The chain employs TRBV28 and TRBJ1-5; 8 bases are shared with TRBD1. The junction had 5 bases not matched to a gene; V was cut back by 3 bases and J by 7 bases. There are 14 residues in the CDR3. Germline V lookup: CDR1 MDHEN, CDR2 SYDVKM. DNA of the CDR3: TGTGCCAGCAGTTTCGACAGGGGCGGACAGCCCCAGCATTTT. Amino acid sequence: CASSFDRGGQPQHF.

This clone was counted a single time. This chain joins TRBV7-2 and TRBJ2-7, with TRBD2 matching 11 bases. Per germline, CDR1 SGHTA and CDR2 FQGNSA. Trimming at V came to 6 bases and at J to 5 bases, leaving 9 bases not matched to a gene. The CDR3 consists of 15 residues. The CDR3 sequence is CASSTLAGGVNEQYF. In DNA form, the CDR3 reads TGTGCCAGCAGTACGCTAGCGGGGGGCGTTAACGAGCAGTACTTC. The variable domain in full, with the rest retrieved from reference TRBV7-2 and TRBJ2-7, is GAGVSQSPSNKVTEKGKDVELRCDPISGHTALYWYRQSLGQGLEFLIYFQGNSAPDKSGLPSDRFSAERTGGSVSTLTIQRTQQEDSAVYLCASSTLAGGVNEQYFGPGTRLTVT.

The J gene is TRBJ2-6, the V gene TRBV5-1; TRBD1 might be the D (6 bases). V was pared by 4 bases and J by 2 bases, with 10 bases between. The CDR3 is made up of 15 amino acids. Germline V gene data show CDR1 as SGHRS and CDR2 as YFSETQ. The CDR3: CASSVQGTGANVLTF. In DNA form, the CDR3 reads TGCGCCAGCAGCGTACAGGGAACTGGGGCCAACGTCCTGACTTTC. Looking up the rest from reference TRBV5-1 and TRBJ2-6 gives the full variable domain: KAGVTQTPRYLIKTRGQQVTLSCSPISGHRSVSWYQQTPGQGLQFLFEYFSETQRNKGNFPGRFSGRQFSNSRSEMNVSTLELGDSALYLCASSVQGTGANVLTFGAGSRLTVL.

The chain uses TRBV7-9 and TRBJ1-6; a weak D match, TRBD1 (5 bases). CDR1 is SEHNR, CDR2 FQNEAQ, per germline (reference sequence). This CDR3 is 17 amino acids long. Between the trimmed V and J ends, which lost 7 bases and 7 bases, there was a span of 23 bases. The CDR3 reads CASNPIRPGESNSPLHF. CDR3 bases: TGTGCCAGCAATCCGATACGGCCGGGGGAATCAAATTCACCCCTCCACTTT.

V usage is TRBV27 and J usage is TRBJ2-7; 8 bases map to TRBD2. CDR3 length: 14 amino acids. V lost 6 bases and J lost 2; bases outside the gene matches: 6. Looked up from germline, CDR1 is MNHEY and CDR2 is SMNVEV (reference sequence). CDR3 in amino acids: CASSPGLETYEQYF. The CDR3 DNA reads as TGTGCCAGCAGCCCGGGACTAGAAACCTACGAGCAGTACTTC.

This rearrangement joins TRBV15 to TRBJ2-1; TRBD2 agrees at 7 bases. The CDR3 is made up of 15 amino acids. Germline V gene lookup returns CDR1 LNHNV and CDR2 YYDKDF (reference sequence). After removal of 5 bases from V and 5 bases from J, the junction contained 9 bases not matched to a gene. CDR3 region: CATSPTWGGNNEQFF. The CDR3 DNA is TGTGCCACCAGCCCCACGTGGGGGGGGAACAATGAGCAGTTCTTC.

This chain uses TRBV30 with TRBJ1-4, with D possibly TRBD1 on 5 matching bases. Germline lookup yields CDR1 GTSNPN and CDR2 SVGIG (reference sequence). The CDR3 has 15 amino acids. The ends were cut back, 1 base at V and 5 bases at J, with 14 bases in the middle. The CDR3 region is CAWSGWRGSNEKLFF. Here the CDR3 DNA reads TGTGCCTGGAGTGGGTGGAGGGGTTCGAATGAAAAACTGTTTTTT.

The chain joins TRBV28 to TRBJ2-7, with TRBD1 as a possible D gene (6 bases). Per germline, CDR1 MDHEN and CDR2 SYDVKM. This CDR3 region has 12 residues. The V end lost 7 bases, the J end lost 5 bases, and 12 bases lay between the germline ends. As DNA, the CDR3 is TGTGCCAGCACTGCCGCAGGGGACGAGCAGTACTTC. It translates to CASTAAGDEQYF.